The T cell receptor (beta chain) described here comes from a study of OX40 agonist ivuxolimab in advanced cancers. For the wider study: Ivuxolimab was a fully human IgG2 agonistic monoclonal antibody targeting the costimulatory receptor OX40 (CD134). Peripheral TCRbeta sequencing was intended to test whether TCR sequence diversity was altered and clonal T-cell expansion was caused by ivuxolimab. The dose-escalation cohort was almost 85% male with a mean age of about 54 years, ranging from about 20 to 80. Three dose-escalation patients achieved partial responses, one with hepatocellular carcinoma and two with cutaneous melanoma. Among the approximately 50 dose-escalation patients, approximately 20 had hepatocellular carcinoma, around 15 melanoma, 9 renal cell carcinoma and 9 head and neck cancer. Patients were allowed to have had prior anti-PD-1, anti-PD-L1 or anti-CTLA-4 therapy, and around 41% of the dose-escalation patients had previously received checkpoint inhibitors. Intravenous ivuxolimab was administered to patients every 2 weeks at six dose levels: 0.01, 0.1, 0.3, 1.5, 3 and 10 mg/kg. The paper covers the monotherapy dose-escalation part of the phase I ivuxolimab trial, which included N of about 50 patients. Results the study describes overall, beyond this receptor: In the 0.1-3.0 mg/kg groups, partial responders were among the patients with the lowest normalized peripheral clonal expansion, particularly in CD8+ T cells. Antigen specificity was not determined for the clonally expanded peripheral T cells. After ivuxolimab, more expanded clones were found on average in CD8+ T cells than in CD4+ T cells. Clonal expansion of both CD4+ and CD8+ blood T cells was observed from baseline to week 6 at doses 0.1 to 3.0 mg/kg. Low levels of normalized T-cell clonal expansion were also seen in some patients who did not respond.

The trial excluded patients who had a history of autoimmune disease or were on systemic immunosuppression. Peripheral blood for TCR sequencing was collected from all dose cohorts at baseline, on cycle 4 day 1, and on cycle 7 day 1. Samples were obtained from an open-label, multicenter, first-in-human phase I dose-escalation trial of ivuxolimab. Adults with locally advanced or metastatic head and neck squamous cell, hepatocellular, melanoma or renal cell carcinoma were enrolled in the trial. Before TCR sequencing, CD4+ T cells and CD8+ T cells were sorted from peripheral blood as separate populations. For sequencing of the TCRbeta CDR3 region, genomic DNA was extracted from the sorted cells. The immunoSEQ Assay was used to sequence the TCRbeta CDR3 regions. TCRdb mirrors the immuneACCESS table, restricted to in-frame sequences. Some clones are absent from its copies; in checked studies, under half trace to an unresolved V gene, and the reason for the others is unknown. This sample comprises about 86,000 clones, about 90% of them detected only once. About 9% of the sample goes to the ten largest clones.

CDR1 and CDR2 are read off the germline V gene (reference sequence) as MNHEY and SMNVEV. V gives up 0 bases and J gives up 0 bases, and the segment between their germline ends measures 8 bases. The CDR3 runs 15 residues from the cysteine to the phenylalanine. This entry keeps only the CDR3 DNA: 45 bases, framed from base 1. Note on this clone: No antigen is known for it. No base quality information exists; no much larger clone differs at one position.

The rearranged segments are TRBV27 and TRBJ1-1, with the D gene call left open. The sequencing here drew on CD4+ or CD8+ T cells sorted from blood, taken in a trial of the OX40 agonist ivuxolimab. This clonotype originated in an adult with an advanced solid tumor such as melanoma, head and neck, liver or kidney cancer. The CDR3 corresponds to CASSLSRALNTEAFF. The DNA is TGTGCCAGCAGTTTATCGAGGGCTTTGAACACTGAAGCTTTCTTT.